This is a list of T cell receptor beta chains from one sample in a study of beta chain features in type 1 diabetes. Sequencing used immunoSEQ multiplex PCR; TCRdb keeps in-frame clones, though not all of them. Here the sample spans some 150,000 clones, about 13% being singletons. The material sequenced was central memory CD4+ T cells from blood. Receptors originate from a man in his late teens or twenties with type 1 diabetes. The CDR3 runs from the conserved cysteine through the conserved F or W. D genes are given only for firm matches. Part of the rows lack a size; the others show once, few, many or a class for expanded clones.

d_gene,v_gene,abundance,j_gene,CDR3nt,CDR3aa
TRBD1,TRBV10-3,.,TRBJ1-2,TGTGCCATCAGTAAAACAGGGGGAGATGGCTACACCTTC,CAISKTGGDGYTF
.,TRBV7-9,.,TRBJ1-4,TGTGCCATCCCCGCAGGGTGGACTAATGAAAAACTGTTTTTT,CAIPAGWTNEKLFF
TRBD1,TRBV6-6,.,TRBJ1-1,TGTGCCAGCACCTCGAGAGGGACAGGGGACACTGAAGCTTTCTTT,CASTSRGTGDTEAFF
.,TRBV27,few,TRBJ1-2,TGTGCCAGCAGTTTCACAGGACCTAACTATGGCTACACCTTC,CASSFTGPNYGYTF
.,TRBV28,.,TRBJ1-1,TGTGCCAGCAGGTCTCCAGAGACTCGGAACACTGAAGCTTTCTTT,CASRSPETRNTEAFF
TRBD2,TRBV14,many,TRBJ2-5,TGTGCCAGCAGCCAAGAGCGGGGGACGTACCAAGAGACCCAGTACTTC,CASSQERGTYQETQYF
.,TRBV5-1,few,TRBJ2-3,TGCGCCAGCAGCTTGGTAGGGCGGCCGGGCGATACGCAGTATTTT,CASSLVGRPGDTQYF
TRBD1,TRBV29-1,many,TRBJ1-6,TGCAGCGTTGGAGGGACAGGGGGTTCACCCCTCCACTTT,CSVGGTGGSPLHF
.,TRBV6-5,.,TRBJ2-4,TGTGCCAGCCGAAAAACGTTGGCGGCGGGGAGCATTCAGTACTTC,CASRKTLAAGSIQYF
.,TRBV7-9,few,TRBJ1-2,TGTGCCAGCAGCCCGCCGGACGGCTTGTATGGCTACACCTTC,CASSPPDGLYGYTF
TRBD2,TRBV18,.,TRBJ2-1,TGTGCCAGCGCGGGAGGGGGCAACTCCTACAATGAGCAGTTCTTC,CASAGGGNSYNEQFF
.,TRBV7-6,.,TRBJ1-3,TGTGCCAGCAGCTTAGCGTCAGGGACCGGAAACACCATATATTTT,CASSLASGTGNTIYF
TRBD1,TRBV9,few,TRBJ1-1,TGTGCCAGCAGCGTTGGGACAGGGGTTATGAACACTGAAGCTTTCTTT,CASSVGTGVMNTEAFF
TRBD2,TRBV7-8,.,TRBJ2-1,TGTGCCAGCAGTCCAAGCGGGGGGGCAAAAGTTGAGCAGTTCTTC,CASSPSGGAKVEQFF
TRBD1,TRBV29-1,.,TRBJ2-5,TGCAGCGTTGAAAGGGACAGCCGGAAGACCCAGTACTTC,CSVERDSRKTQYF
TRBD2,TRBV7-2,.,TRBJ2-2,TGTGCCAGCTGTAGCGGGGCGGCCATCGGGGAGCTGTTTTTT,CASCSGAAIGELFF
TRBD1,TRBV19,few,TRBJ2-7,TGTGCCAGTAGCACAGGGGGCCGCGAGCAGTACTTC,CASSTGGREQYF
TRBD1,TRBV2,.,TRBJ1-1,TGTGCCAGCAGAGAGACAGGGCCGACCACTGAAGCTTTCTTT,CASRETGPTTEAFF
.,TRBV30,.,TRBJ2-3,TGTGCCTGGAGTGTAGGGGCAGGGTCGTTTACAGATACGCAGTATTTT,CAWSVGAGSFTDTQYF
.,TRBV18,.,TRBJ1-6,TGTGCCAGCTCACCTTTGGGGGGAGAGTCCCTCCACTTT,CASSPLGGESLHF
.,TRBV7-3,few,TRBJ2-5,TGTGCCAGCAGCTTGGGGACTCGGAATGGAGAGACCCAGTACTTC,CASSLGTRNGETQYF
TRBD2,TRBV2,.,TRBJ2-3,TGTGCCAGCAGTGAAGCGGGGACTAGCGGGGTTCAAGATACGCAGTATTTT,CASSEAGTSGVQDTQYF
.,TRBV7-9,.,TRBJ2-3,TGTGCCAGCAGCCTTTACATGACTAGCACAGATACGCAGTATTTT,CASSLYMTSTDTQYF
.,TRBV7-2,few,TRBJ2-3,TGTGCCAGCAGCTTGCTAGAAGATACGCAGTATTTT,CASSLLEDTQYF
TRBD1,TRBV5-1,.,TRBJ2-5,TGCGCCAGCAGCTTAGTACAACCCGGGACAGGGGGAGCGGAGACCCAGTACTTC,CASSLVQPGTGGAETQYF
TRBD1,TRBV6-8,few,TRBJ1-1,TGTGCCAGCAGTTACTCCCAGGACAGGCCACCTGAAGCTTTCTTT,CASSYSQDRPPEAFF
TRBD2,TRBV12-5,.,TRBJ2-1,TGTGCTAGTGGTTTGTCACTAGCGGGGATTTGGAATGAGCAGTTCTTC,CASGLSLAGIWNEQFF
.,TRBV28,.,TRBJ2-1,TGTGCCAGCAGTTTACCGGAGAATGAGCAGTTCTTC,CASSLPENEQFF
.,TRBV21-1,few,TRBJ1-5,TGTGCCAGCACCGCCTCCGGCGGCAATCAGCCCCAGCATTTT,CASTASGGNQPQHF
TRBD2,TRBV5-1,few,TRBJ2-3,TGCGCCAGCAGCTTGACTAGCGGGGATAGCACAGATACGCAGTATTTT,CASSLTSGDSTDTQYF
TRBD1,TRBV30,.,TRBJ2-7,TGTGCCTGGAGTACAGGGGACAGGGTGTTCGACGAGCAGTACTTC,CAWSTGDRVFDEQYF
.,TRBV9,.,TRBJ1-1,TGTGCCAGCAGCGTATCCCCAGCCATAGGTGAAGCTTTCTTT,CASSVSPAIGEAFF
TRBD1,TRBV18,few,TRBJ2-1,TGTGCCAGCTCACCACGACAGGGGGCATTACTTCACAATGAGCAGTTCTTC,CASSPRQGALLHNEQFF